This T cell receptor beta chain was identified during a study of T cell responses to AZD1222 COVID-19 vaccine (dated by TCRdb to about 2021). The study in broad terms: Because spike-specific TCR depth and breadth did not differ between the two schedules, AZD1222 recipients who got a second dose at roughly 4 weeks were pooled with those who got a second dose at roughly 12 weeks. A total of under 250 trial participants underwent TCR sequencing, of whom roughly 210 had received two doses of AZD1222 and about 25 had received two doses of the MenACWY control vaccine. Enrollment into the trials was organized by age into subgroups of 18-55, 56-69 and 70-plus years, and those subgroups contained approximately 160, 26 and 62 TCR-sequenced participants, respectively.

The CDR3 regions of human TCRbeta chains were analyzed by immunosequencing. Per the authors' processing: Repertoire TCRs were checked for matches against a reference library of SARS-CoV-2-specific TCRs that had been generated using the MIRA antigen-specificity platform. Breadth meant the fraction of unique TCRs that were SARS-CoV-2-associated, whereas depth meant the fraction of total T cells that were SARS-CoV-2-associated. Using the MIRA data, each spike-specific TCR was mapped to the spike region that the TCR reacts to and placed in a CD4 or CD8 class. Log10-transformed breadth and depth values were compared by one-way ANOVA with Sidak's multiple comparisons tests. Drawn from immuneACCESS, this table holds only the in-frame rearrangements with V and J called that TCRdb kept. Clones are partly lost; checked studies trace under half to an unresolved V gene and leave the rest unexplained. V and J calls and clone size are those listed in that table; D and trimming were worked out from the DNA. This sample lists 160,000 or so clones; 85% to 90% were detected once. The top ten hold 1.5% to 2% of the sample.

General findings and caveats noted by the study authors: The 56-69-year group was small, and its depth increase did not reach significance, likely because of low power. CD4 TCRs associated with the vaccine covered the entire spike protein, and the dominant responses were in regions 160-218 and 743-854. Because no day 14 peak-response samples were available, repertoires were characterized only after the peak T cell response. Spike-specific TCR breadth and depth rose significantly after two AZD1222 doses compared with day 0 and with MenACWY recipients. Participants were mostly white British and included more females than males, and it was suggested by the authors that clonal diversity may have been underestimated. Conclusions about previously exposed vaccinees are limited, since just 6 or 7 AZD1222 recipients were seropositive for SARS-CoV-2 at baseline. Reportedly, almost half of the unique spike-specific TCRs recognized epitopes lying outside the regions that are mutated in the B.1.351 and B.1.1.7 variants.

The meaning of the sample's time point label: baseline before first vaccination. Samples from vaccinated people were obtained from the UK trials COV001 and COV002, which included a single-blind randomized controlled phase 2/3 trial of AZD1222 (ChAdOx1 nCoV-19) in healthy adults. For TCRbeta chain sequencing, PBMC samples from trial participants were taken at day 0 and at day 28 after the second dose. Points on this clone: The antigen this receptor binds is unknown. Nothing much larger sits one base from this clone, and base qualities are not available.

CDR1 and CDR2 are drawn from the germline V gene: SGHAT, FQNNGV. V is cut by 5 bases and J by 6 bases, and the space between the germline ends is 17 bases. The CDR3 contains 15 residues, cysteine and phenylalanine counted. Just the 45-base CDR3 DNA is kept, in frame starting at base 1. The TCR was taken from an adult in good health. The sequence joins TRBV11-2 to TRBJ2-1; the D gene remains uncertain. The sample consisted of peripheral blood, taken on day 0 of AZD1222 vaccination. The CDR3 region: CASSQALGRGNEQFF. The nucleotide sequence is TGTGCCAGCAGCCAAGCCCTTGGTCGAGGCAATGAGCAGTTCTTC.